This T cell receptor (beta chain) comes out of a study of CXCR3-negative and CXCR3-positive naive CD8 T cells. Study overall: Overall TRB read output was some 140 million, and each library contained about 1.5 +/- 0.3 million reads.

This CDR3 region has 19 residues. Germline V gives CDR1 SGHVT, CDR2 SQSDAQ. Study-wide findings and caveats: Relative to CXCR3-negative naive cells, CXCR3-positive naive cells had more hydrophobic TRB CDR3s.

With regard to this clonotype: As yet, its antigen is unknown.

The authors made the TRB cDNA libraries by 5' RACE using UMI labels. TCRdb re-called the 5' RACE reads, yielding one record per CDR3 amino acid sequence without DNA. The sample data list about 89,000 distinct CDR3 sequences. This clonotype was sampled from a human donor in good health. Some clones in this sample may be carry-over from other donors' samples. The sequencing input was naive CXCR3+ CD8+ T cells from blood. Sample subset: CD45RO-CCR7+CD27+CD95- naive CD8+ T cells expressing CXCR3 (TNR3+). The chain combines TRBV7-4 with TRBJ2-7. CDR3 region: CASSLIRRVISEGPYEQYF.